The T cell receptor beta chain under discussion was sequenced for a study of beta chain features in type 1 diabetes. On the study more broadly: Healthy donors and patients showed comparable age, gender and cell yields.

Overall study results and limits: There was a moderate but significant shortening of TCRB CDR3s in all four CD4+ subsets of Type 1 diabetes patients. Overrepresentation of cells with high TCR expression could result from cDNA sequencing.

Comments on this clone: Its antigen is currently unknown.

The isolated RNA, all of it, was reverse transcribed, so expressed TCRB transcripts were what got sequenced. Clones were read by immunoSEQ multiplex PCR, and TCRdb kept only the in-frame ones, dropping some. Among a few hundred thousand clones listed, around 21% were seen once. Trimming at V came to 4 bases and at J to 4 bases, leaving 12 bases not matched to a gene. The CDR3 has 18 amino acids. Germline CDR1 LNHNV, CDR2 YYDKDF (reference sequence). Sequences were obtained from naive CD4+ T cells from blood. The chain links TRBV15 to TRBJ2-4, with 11 bases lining up with TRBD2. This clonotype was obtained from a woman aged 40 to 55 with type 1 diabetes. In DNA form, the CDR3 reads TGTGCCACCAGCAACGTACGGTCTAGCGGGGGGCGGAAAAACATTCAGTACTTC. Its translation is CATSNVRSSGGRKNIQYF.